This TCR beta chain was retrieved from a study of OX40 agonist ivuxolimab in advanced cancers. Whole-study context: Patients received intravenous ivuxolimab every 2 weeks at 0.01 to 10 mg/kg.

Here immunoSEQ multiplex PCR was the method, and the copy in TCRdb shows in-frame clones only, minus some. Here the sample spans 70,000 to 95,000 clones, about 85% being singletons. The CDR3 is 13 amino acids. Trimming took 11 bases from V and 1 from J; bases not matched to a gene: 7. Looked up from germline, CDR1 is SEHNR and CDR2 is FQNEAQ (reference sequence). Autoimmune disease history or systemic immunosuppression disqualified patients. This TCR derives from an adult with an advanced solid tumor such as melanoma, head and neck, liver or kidney cancer. V gene TRBV7-9 combines with J gene TRBJ1-1; 7 bases line up with TRBD1. The source material was CD4+ or CD8+ T cells sorted from blood, sampled in a trial of the OX40 agonist ivuxolimab. CDR3 residues: CAGGTAGNTEAFF. DNA of the CDR3: TGTGCCGGAGGGACAGCGGGGAACACTGAAGCTTTCTTT.